This TCR beta chain came from a study of blood T cell repertoires in COVID-19. Study-level background: The analysed material was cDNA or gDNA that came from T cells, B-cell-depleted T cells, or PBMCs.

Cohort assignment relied on participant-reported clinical history. The authors' processing: Amplification of reference gene primers was used by the study to estimate nucleated cell counts. Sequencing was performed with immunoSEQ multiplex PCR; in TCRdb, only in-frame clones are kept and a portion is missing. V and J calls plus clone size are reproduced from that table; the DNA served to infer D and trimming. This sample has some 460,000 clones; around nine tenths occur once, and the top ten carry roughly 1.9%. Trimming cost V 1 base and J 8 bases, with 12 bases left between them. Germline V gene sequence: CDR1 MGHRA, CDR2 YSYEKL. This CDR3 comprises 14 residues.

This clonotype was obtained from a woman younger than 30 with acute COVID-19. Input material: PBMCs or T cells enriched from blood (not recorded which). The gene calls are TRBV4-1 and TRBJ2-1; D call uncertain. CDR3 nucleotides: TGCGCCAGCAGCCAAGTAGGAGCGTTCCATGAGCAGTTCTTC. It yields the protein CASSQVGAFHEQFF.